These T cell receptor beta chains were read from a single sample in a study of blood T cell repertoires in COVID-19. Profiling relied on immunoSEQ multiplex PCR, and the TCRdb table lists in-frame clones only, not all of them. The sample lists roughly 180,000 clones, roughly 84% occurring once. Sequenced sample: peripheral blood. These receptor sequences come from a woman between 35 and 50 years old with COVID-19, enrolled during active disease. CDR3s include the opening cysteine and the closing phenylalanine or tryptophan. A D gene is named only where the DNA matches it firmly. Size is omitted from some rows. Given values are once, few, many or a class for expanded clones.

V	size	J	D	DNA	CDR3
TRBV12-3/TRBV12-4	.	TRBJ1-3	.	TGTGCCAGCAGTTTAGTATCTGGAAACACCATATATTTT	CASSLVSGNTIYF
TRBV5-1	.	TRBJ2-2	TRBD2	TGCGCCAGCAGCTCGGGACTAGCGGGGAGGTTCGGGGAGCTGTTTTTT	CASSSGLAGRFGELFF
TRBV5-1	.	TRBJ1-2	.	TGCGCCAGCACACAGGGTACCTATGGCTACACCTTC	CASTQGTYGYTF
TRBV6-5	.	TRBJ2-6	.	TGTGCCAGCAGTTCACGGCGGGGGGCCAACGTCCTGACTTTC	CASSSRRGANVLTF
TRBV6-5	.	TRBJ2-3	.	TGTGCCAGCAATCTTGCCGGGACGCAGTATTTT	CASNLAGTQYF
TRBV7-3	once	TRBJ1-1	.	TGTGCCAGCAGCTTACGGGGGAACACTGAAGCTTTCTTT	CASSLRGNTEAFF
TRBV7-9	.	TRBJ1-2	.	TGTGCCAGCAGTCCCGGACTGATCTACACCTTC	CASSPGLIYTF
TRBV5-1	few	TRBJ1-6	.	TGCGCCAGCGGGGTGGAGGGACCGAATTCACCCCTCCACTTT	CASGVEGPNSPLHF
TRBV7-8	.	TRBJ2-7	TRBD2	TGTGCCAGCAGCTTATACCTAGCGGGCGATTACGAGCAGTACTTC	CASSLYLAGDYEQYF
TRBV2	once	TRBJ2-1	TRBD2	TGTGCCAGCAGTCTCACTAGCGGGGGGGCCGGAGAGCAGTTCTTC	CASSLTSGGAGEQFF
TRBV15	.	TRBJ2-3	.	TGTGCCACCAGCAGAGGGGGCGGCGCTAGAGGCACAGATACGCAGTATTTT	CATSRGGGARGTDTQYF
TRBV6-5	.	TRBJ2-5	TRBD1	TGTGCCAGCACTAATGTACAGGGGGCCCAAGAGACCCAGTACTTC	CASTNVQGAQETQYF
TRBV27	.	TRBJ1-1	TRBD1	TGTGCCAGCAGTTTGACAGGGGCCCCGAACACTGAAGCTTTCTTT	CASSLTGAPNTEAFF
TRBV28	.	TRBJ2-7	TRBD1	TGTGCCAGCAGTCCACAGTTTGGACAGGGAAACTACGAGCAGTACTTC	CASSPQFGQGNYEQYF
TRBV4-1	once	TRBJ2-7	.	TGCGCCAGCAGCCACGGAGGGACAGATTTCTCCTACGAGCAGTACTTC	CASSHGGTDFSYEQYF
TRBV9	.	TRBJ1-4	.	TGTGCCAGCAGCGCAGATTCGGGAGGGCGAACTAATGAAAAACTGTTTTTT	CASSADSGGRTNEKLFF